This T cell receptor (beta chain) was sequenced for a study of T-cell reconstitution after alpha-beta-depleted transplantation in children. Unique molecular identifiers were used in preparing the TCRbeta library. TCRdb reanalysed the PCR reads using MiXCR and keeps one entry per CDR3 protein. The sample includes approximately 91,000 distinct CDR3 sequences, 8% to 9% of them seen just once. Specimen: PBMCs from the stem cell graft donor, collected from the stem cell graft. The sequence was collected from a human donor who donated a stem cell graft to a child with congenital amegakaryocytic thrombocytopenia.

The CDR3: CASSPGGLRPANYGYTF. DNA for the CDR3: TGTGCCAGCTCACCAGGCGGGTTGAGGCCTGCTAACTATGGCTACACCTTC. V and J are TRBV18 and TRBJ1-2; the D is unclear. Trimming removed 2 bases at V and 0 bases at J, with 16 bases between. From germline, CDR1 is KGHSH and CDR2 LQKENI. The CDR3 contains 17 residues.